This T cell receptor beta chain was sequenced during a study of cytomegalovirus exposure and HLA in healthy donors. Primers for the PCR totalled 60 Vbeta and 13 Jbeta. Measured with immunoSEQ multiplex PCR; TCRdb has only the in-frame clones, and not every one. Of about 120,000 clones listed, roughly 15% were seen once; the top ten hold 1.9%. Study-level results: Data from an earlier analysis indicated that most TCR beta V segments were productive either about 87% or about 30% of the time.

In the case of this clone: Its specificity is unknown.

The V gene lost 3 bases and the J gene lost 3 bases, with 14 bases spanning the gap. This CDR3 spans 15 amino acids. Germline V gene sequence: CDR1 SGDLS, CDR2 YYNGEE. The rearrangement uses TRBV9 and TRBJ2-3; tentative D call: TRBD2 (5 bases). The sequenced sample consisted of PBMCs. The sequence derives from a woman between 18 and 29 years old in good health and CMV-seronegative. CDR3: CASSDTSLATDTQYF. CDR3 sequence (DNA): TGTGCCAGCAGCGATACGAGCCTAGCTACAGATACGCAGTATTTT.